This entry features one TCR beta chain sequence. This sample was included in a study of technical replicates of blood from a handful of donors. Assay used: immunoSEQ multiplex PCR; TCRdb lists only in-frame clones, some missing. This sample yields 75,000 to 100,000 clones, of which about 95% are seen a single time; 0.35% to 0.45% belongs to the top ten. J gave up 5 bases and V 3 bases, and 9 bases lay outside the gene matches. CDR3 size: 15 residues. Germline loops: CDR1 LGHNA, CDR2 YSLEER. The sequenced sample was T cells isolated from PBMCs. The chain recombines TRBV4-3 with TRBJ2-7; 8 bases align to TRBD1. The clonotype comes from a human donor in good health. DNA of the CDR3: TGCGCCAGCAGCCAGTCCGGGACAGGCGTCAACGAGCAGTACTTC. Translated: CASSQSGTGVNEQYF.